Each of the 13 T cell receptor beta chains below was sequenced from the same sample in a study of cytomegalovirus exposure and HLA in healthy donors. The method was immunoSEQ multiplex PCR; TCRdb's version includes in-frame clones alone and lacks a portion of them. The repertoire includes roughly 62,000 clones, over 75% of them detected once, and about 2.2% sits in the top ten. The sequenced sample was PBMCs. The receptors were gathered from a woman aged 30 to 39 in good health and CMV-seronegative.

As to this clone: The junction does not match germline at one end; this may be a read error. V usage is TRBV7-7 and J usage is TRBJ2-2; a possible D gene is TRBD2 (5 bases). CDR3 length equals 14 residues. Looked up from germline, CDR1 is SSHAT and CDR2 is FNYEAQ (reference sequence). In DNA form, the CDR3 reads TGTGCTAGCAGCTTCGGGGAATACACCGGGGAGCTGTTTTTT. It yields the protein CASSFGEYTGELFF.

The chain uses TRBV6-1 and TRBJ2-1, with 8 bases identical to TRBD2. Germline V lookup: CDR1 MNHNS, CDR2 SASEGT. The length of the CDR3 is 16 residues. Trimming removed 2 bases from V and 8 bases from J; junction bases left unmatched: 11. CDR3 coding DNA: TGTGCCAGCAGTGAACTGCCGGCGGGAGGAGGGTATGAGCAGTTCTTC. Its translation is CASSELPAGGGYEQFF.

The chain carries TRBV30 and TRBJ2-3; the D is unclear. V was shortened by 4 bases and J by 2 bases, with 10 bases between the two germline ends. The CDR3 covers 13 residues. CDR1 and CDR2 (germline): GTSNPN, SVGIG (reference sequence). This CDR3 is CAWKVHNTDTQYF. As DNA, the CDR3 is TGTGCCTGGAAAGTTCACAACACAGATACGCAGTATTTT.

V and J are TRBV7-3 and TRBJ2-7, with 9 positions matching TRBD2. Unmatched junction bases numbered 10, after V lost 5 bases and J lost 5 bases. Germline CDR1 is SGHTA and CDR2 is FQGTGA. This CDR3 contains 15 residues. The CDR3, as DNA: TGTGCCAGCAGCGCAAGACTAGCGGCGGTGCACGAGCAGTACTTC. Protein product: CASSARLAAVHEQYF.

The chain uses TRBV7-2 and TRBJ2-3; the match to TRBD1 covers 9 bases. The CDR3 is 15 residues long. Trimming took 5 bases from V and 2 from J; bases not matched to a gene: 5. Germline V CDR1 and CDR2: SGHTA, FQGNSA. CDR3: CASSVTGGDTDTQYF. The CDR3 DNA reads TGTGCCAGCAGCGTTACAGGGGGCGACACAGATACGCAGTATTTT.

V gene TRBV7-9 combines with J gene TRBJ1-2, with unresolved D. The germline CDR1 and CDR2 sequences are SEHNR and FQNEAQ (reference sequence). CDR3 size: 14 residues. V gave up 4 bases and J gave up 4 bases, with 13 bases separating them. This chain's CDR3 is CASSSGGQTYGYTF. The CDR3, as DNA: TGTGCCAGCAGCTCCGGCGGGCAGACCTATGGCTACACCTTC.

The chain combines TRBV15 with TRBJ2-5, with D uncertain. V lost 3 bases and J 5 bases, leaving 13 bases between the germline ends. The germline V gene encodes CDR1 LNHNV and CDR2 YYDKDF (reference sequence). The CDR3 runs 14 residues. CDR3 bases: TGTGCCACCAGCAGCCAATCATGGAGCGAGACCCAGTACTTC. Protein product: CATSSQSWSETQYF.

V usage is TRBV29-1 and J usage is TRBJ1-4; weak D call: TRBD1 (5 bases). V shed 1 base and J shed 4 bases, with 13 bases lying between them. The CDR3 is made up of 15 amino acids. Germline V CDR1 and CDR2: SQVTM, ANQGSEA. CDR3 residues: CSVEASGAINEKLFF. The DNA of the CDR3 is TGCAGCGTTGAAGCCTCTGGGGCCATTAATGAAAAACTGTTTTTT.

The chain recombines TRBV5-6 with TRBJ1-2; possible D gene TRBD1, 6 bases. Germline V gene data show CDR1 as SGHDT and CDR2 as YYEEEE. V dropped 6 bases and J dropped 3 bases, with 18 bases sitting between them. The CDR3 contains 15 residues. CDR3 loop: CASTHANRADYGYTF. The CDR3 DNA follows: TGTGCCAGCACCCATGCTAACAGGGCTGACTATGGCTACACCTTC.

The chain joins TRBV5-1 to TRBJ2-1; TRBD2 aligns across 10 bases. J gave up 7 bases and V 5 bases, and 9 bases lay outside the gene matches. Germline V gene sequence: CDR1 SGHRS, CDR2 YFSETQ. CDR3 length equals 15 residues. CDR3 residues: CASRQEGLARNEQFF. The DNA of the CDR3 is TGCGCCAGCAGACAGGAGGGACTAGCGAGGAATGAGCAGTTCTTC. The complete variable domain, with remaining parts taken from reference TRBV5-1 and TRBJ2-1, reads KAGVTQTPRYLIKTRGQQVTLSCSPISGHRSVSWYQQTPGQGLQFLFEYFSETQRNKGNFPGRFSGRQFSNSRSEMNVSTLELGDSALYLCASRQEGLARNEQFFGPGTRLTVL.

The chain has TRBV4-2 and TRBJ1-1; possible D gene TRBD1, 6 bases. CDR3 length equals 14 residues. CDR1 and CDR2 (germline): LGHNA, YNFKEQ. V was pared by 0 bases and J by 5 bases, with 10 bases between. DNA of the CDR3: TGTGCCAGCAGCCAAGACAGGGGTGGGACTGAAGCTTTCTTT. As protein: CASSQDRGGTEAFF.

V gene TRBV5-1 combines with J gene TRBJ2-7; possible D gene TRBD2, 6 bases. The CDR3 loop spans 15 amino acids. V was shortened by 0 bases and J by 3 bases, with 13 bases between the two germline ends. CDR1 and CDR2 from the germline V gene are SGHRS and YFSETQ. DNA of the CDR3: TGCGCCAGCAGCTTGGACGCTAGCGCTTTCTACGAGCAGTACTTC. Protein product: CASSLDASAFYEQYF.

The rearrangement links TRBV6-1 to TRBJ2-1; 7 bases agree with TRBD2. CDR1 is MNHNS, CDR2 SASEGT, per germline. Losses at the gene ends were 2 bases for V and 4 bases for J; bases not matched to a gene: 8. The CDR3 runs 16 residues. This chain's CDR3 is CASSEPGGPMYNEQFF. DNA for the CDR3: TGTGCCAGCAGTGAACCGGGAGGTCCCATGTACAATGAGCAGTTCTTC.